Listed below are T cell receptor beta chains from one sample, sequenced in a study of shared clonotypes between healthy human individuals. Using immunoSEQ multiplex PCR, the repertoire was profiled, and TCRdb retains in-frame clones only, with some absent. The table shows about 2.2 million clones, with about 94% occurring only once. Sequencing input: naive CD8+ T cells from PBMCs. Every receptor here comes from a man aged 18 to 30 in good health. Some clones in this sample may be carry-over from other donors' samples. The CDR3 runs from the conserved cysteine through the conserved F or W. D genes are given only for firm matches.

j_call v_call d_call cdr3_nt cdr3_aa
TRBJ2-7 TRBV28 NA TGTGCCAGCAGTTTCGCCGGTTCCTACGAGCAGTACTTC CASSFAGSYEQYF
TRBJ2-7 TRBV9 NA TGTGCCAGCAGCGTAGCTGGATCCTACGAGCAGTACTTC CASSVAGSYEQYF
TRBJ2-7 TRBV29-1 TRBD2 TGCAGCGTGGACGGGACTAGCGGGACCGCACCCTACGAGCAGTACTTC CSVDGTSGTAPYEQYF
TRBJ2-7 TRBV5-1 NA TGCGCCAGCAGCCTAACCGGGACTGCCTCTTCCTACGAGCAGTACTTC CASSLTGTASSYEQYF
TRBJ1-1 TRBV19 NA TGTGCCAGTAGTATAGATCAGGAGAACACTGAAGCTTTCTTT CASSIDQENTEAFF
TRBJ2-1 TRBV5-1 NA TGCGCCAGCAGCTTAGCCGGGTGGGAGCAGTTCTTC CASSLAGWEQFF
TRBJ2-2 TRBV7-9 NA TGTGCCAGCAGCTTACGAGGGAACACCGGGGAGCTGTTTTTT CASSLRGNTGELFF
TRBJ1-1 TRBV7-3 TRBD1 TGTGCCAGCAGCTCCCCGGGGGACAGCACTGAAGCTTTCTTT CASSSPGDSTEAFF
TRBJ2-1 TRBV5-1 TRBD2 TGCGCCAGCAGCTTGGCCGATGGACTAGCGGGAAGACAACGCAATGAGCAGTTCTTC CASSLADGLAGRQRNEQFF
TRBJ1-1 TRBV4-2 TRBD1 TGTGCCAGCAGCCAGATTCAGGCTTATACGGACAGGGGGCGGGGCACTGAAGCTTTCTTT CASSQIQAYTDRGRGTEAFF
TRBJ2-7 TRBV13 NA TGTGCCAGCAGCCTAGGTCGGGGTAGGGGGTACGAGCAGTACTTC CASSLGRGRGYEQYF
TRBJ1-2 TRBV27 NA TGTGCCAGCAGTCATTATGGGGGGGAGTATGGCTACACCTTC CASSHYGGEYGYTF
TRBJ2-1 TRBV5-1 TRBD1 TGCGCCAGCAGCATAAATCAGGGGGTCTACAATGAGCAGTTCTTC CASSINQGVYNEQFF
TRBJ1-2 TRBV13 NA TGTGCCAGCAGCCCTAGTTCGGGGGTCCCACGGGATGGCTACACCTTC CASSPSSGVPRDGYTF
TRBJ1-5 TRBV19 TRBD1 TGTGCCAGTAGTGTTATCCGGGACAGATATCAGCCCCAGCATTTT CASSVIRDRYQPQHF